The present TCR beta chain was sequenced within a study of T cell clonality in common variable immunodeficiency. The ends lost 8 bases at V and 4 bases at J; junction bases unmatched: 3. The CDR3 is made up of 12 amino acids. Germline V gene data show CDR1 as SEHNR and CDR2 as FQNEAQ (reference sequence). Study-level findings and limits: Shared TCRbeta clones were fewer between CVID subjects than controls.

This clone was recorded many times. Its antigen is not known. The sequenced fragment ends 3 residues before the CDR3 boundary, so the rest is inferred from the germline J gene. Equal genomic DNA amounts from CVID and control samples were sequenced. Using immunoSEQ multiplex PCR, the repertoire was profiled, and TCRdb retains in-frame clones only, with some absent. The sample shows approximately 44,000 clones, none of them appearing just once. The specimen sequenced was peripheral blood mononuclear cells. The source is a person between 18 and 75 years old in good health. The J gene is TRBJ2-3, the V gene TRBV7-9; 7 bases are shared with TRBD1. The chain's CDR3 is CASEGGPDTQYF. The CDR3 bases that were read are TGTGCCAGCGAAGGGGGCCCAGATACG.